This is a list of T cell receptor beta chains from one sample in a study of shared clonotypes between healthy human individuals. TCRdb's table, derived via immunoSEQ multiplex PCR, lists solely in-frame clones and lacks some. The data contain about 820,000 clones, nearly 95% of them singletons. Specimen: naive CD8+ T cells sorted from blood. The receptors derive from a man aged 30-40 years in good health. Both conserved end residues are part of each CDR3. A D gene is named only where the DNA matches it firmly. Rows may omit the clone size; those that give it use once, few, many or a size class.

abundance,v_gene,d_gene,j_gene,CDR3aa,CDR3nt
-,TRBV27,-,TRBJ2-7,CASSLSAGTLNYEQYF,TGTGCCAGCAGTTTAAGCGCGGGGACTCTAAACTACGAGCAGTACTTC
-,TRBV27,TRBD1,TRBJ2-6,CASSLGQGYGANVLTF,TGTGCCAGCAGTTTAGGACAGGGGTATGGGGCCAACGTCCTGACTTTC
-,TRBV7-9,TRBD2,TRBJ2-7,CASSSRAGGFEQYF,TGTGCCAGCAGCTCACGAGCGGGGGGATTCGAGCAGTACTTC
-,TRBV28,-,TRBJ1-1,CASSLLGRSEAFF,TGTGCCAGCAGTTTATTAGGTAGATCTGAAGCTTTCTTT
-,TRBV30,-,TRBJ1-5,CAWSGEQGSQHF,TGTGCCTGGAGTGGGGAACAGGGCAGCCAGCATTTT
-,TRBV30,-,TRBJ2-5,CAWSVGVGETQYF,TGTGCCTGGAGCGTCGGGGTAGGAGAGACCCAGTACTTC
-,TRBV27,-,TRBJ1-3,CASISGNTIYF,TGTGCCAGCATATCCGGAAACACCATATATTTT
-,TRBV7-8,TRBD2,TRBJ2-7,CASSPLGQGGSYEQYF,TGTGCCAGCAGCCCCCTCGGGCAGGGAGGGTCCTACGAGCAGTACTTC
-,TRBV5-1,-,TRBJ2-6,CASSLVSSGANVLTF,TGCGCCAGCAGCTTGGTGTCCTCTGGGGCCAACGTCCTGACTTTC
-,TRBV7-2,-,TRBJ1-5,CASSLAGRAQHF,TGTGCCAGCAGCTTAGCCGGCAGGGCCCAGCATTTT
once,TRBV7-9,TRBD1,TRBJ1-2,CASSLERQGDYGYTF,TGTGCCAGCAGCTTAGAGCGACAGGGCGACTATGGCTACACCTTC
-,TRBV5-1,TRBD1,TRBJ2-3,CASRGTGGRGGTDTQYF,TGCGCCAGCAGGGGGACAGGGGGCCGTGGAGGCACAGATACGCAGTATTTT
-,TRBV9,-,TRBJ1-1,CASSVSEGVHTEAFF,TGTGCCAGCAGCGTTTCGGAGGGGGTGCACACTGAAGCTTTCTTT
-,TRBV7-6,TRBD1,TRBJ1-1,CASSLRQGVNTEAFF,TGTGCCAGCAGCTTAAGACAGGGTGTGAACACTGAAGCTTTCTTT
-,TRBV6-1,TRBD1,TRBJ1-1,CASSEWATGPGNTEAFF,TGTGCCAGCAGTGAGTGGGCGACAGGGCCTGGGAACACTGAAGCTTTCTTT
-,TRBV10-3,TRBD2,TRBJ2-7,CAISAVASTGGRANEQYF,TGTGCCATCAGTGCGGTCGCTTCTACGGGCGGGAGAGCGAACGAGCAGTACTTC
-,TRBV11-3,-,TRBJ2-2,CASSLRGLTENGELFF,TGTGCCAGCAGTTTACGAGGACTTACGGAGAACGGGGAGCTGTTTTTT
once,TRBV9,TRBD1,TRBJ2-3,CASSPWDRGDTQYF,TGTGCCAGCAGCCCCTGGGACAGGGGGGATACGCAGTATTTT
-,TRBV6-5,-,TRBJ1-1,CASSYVQNTEAFF,TGTGCCAGCAGTTACGTGCAGAACACTGAAGCTTTCTTT
-,TRBV7-9,TRBD1,TRBJ1-2,CASSLARQGAGGYTF,TGTGCCAGCAGCTTAGCGAGGCAGGGGGCAGGTGGCTACACCTTC
-,TRBV9,-,TRBJ2-3,CASSPTMSEREHRHDTQYF,TGTGCCAGCAGCCCAACGATGTCAGAAAGGGAGCACCGGCACGATACGCAGTATTTT
once,TRBV7-9,-,TRBJ1-1,CASSLGERGRSNTEAFF,TGTGCCAGCAGCTTAGGGGAACGGGGGCGCAGCAACACTGAAGCTTTCTTT
-,TRBV7-2,TRBD1,TRBJ1-5,CASSLVGQGAGEPQHF,TGTGCCAGCAGCTTAGTGGGACAGGGTGCGGGGGAGCCCCAGCATTTT
-,TRBV10-2,-,TRBJ1-5,CASSELPRHQPQHF,TGCGCCAGCAGTGAACTTCCCCGGCATCAGCCCCAGCATTTT
-,TRBV14,-,TRBJ2-3,CASSQGETSTDTQYF,TGTGCCAGCAGCCAAGGGGAAACTAGCACAGATACGCAGTATTTT
-,TRBV28,TRBD2,TRBJ2-1,CASSLPTSGRNEQFF,TGTGCCAGCAGTTTACCGACTAGCGGGAGGAATGAGCAGTTCTTC
-,TRBV7-6,TRBD2,TRBJ2-1,CASSSGLAPYNEQFF,TGTGCCAGCAGCTCGGGACTAGCTCCCTACAATGAGCAGTTCTTC
once,TRBV2,-,TRBJ2-3,CASSENRGYQADTQYF,TGTGCCAGCAGTGAAAATCGAGGGTATCAAGCAGATACGCAGTATTTT
-,TRBV14,TRBD1,TRBJ2-4,CASSLQGGAKNIQYF,TGTGCCAGCAGTCTACAGGGGGGCGCCAAAAACATTCAGTACTTC
-,TRBV6-1,-,TRBJ2-2,CASSPVSSEGELFF,TGTGCCAGCAGTCCCGTCTCGAGCGAGGGGGAGCTGTTTTTT
-,TRBV2,-,TRBJ2-1,CATPVSPSGEQFF,TGTGCCACCCCCGTTTCCCCCTCGGGTGAGCAGTTCTTC
-,TRBV15,-,TRBJ1-5,CATSRDAGASNQPQHF,TGTGCCACCAGCAGAGATGCGGGGGCAAGCAATCAGCCCCAGCATTTT
once,TRBV5-8,-,TRBJ2-7,CASSNGIGEPYEQYF,TGTGCCAGCAGCAATGGGATAGGCGAGCCCTACGAGCAGTACTTC
-,TRBV28,TRBD2,TRBJ2-2,CASTISGSETGELFF,TGTGCCAGCACCATTAGCGGGAGTGAGACCGGGGAGCTGTTTTTT
-,TRBV19,-,TRBJ2-7,CASSIDSGRPYEQYF,TGTGCCAGTAGTATAGATTCGGGCAGACCCTACGAGCAGTACTTC
-,TRBV5-1,-,TRBJ2-7,CASSPPRMGARYEQYF,TGCGCCAGCAGCCCCCCGCGGATGGGGGCGCGTTACGAGCAGTACTTC
-,TRBV14,-,TRBJ2-2,CASSQVGTGELFF,TGTGCCAGCAGCCAGGTCGGAACCGGGGAGCTGTTTTTT
-,TRBV7-6,TRBD1,TRBJ2-2,CASSHPTDRADTGELFF,TGTGCCAGCAGCCACCCAACGGACAGGGCGGACACCGGGGAGCTGTTTTTT
-,TRBV27,TRBD2,TRBJ2-3,CASSTNSGNFPDTQYF,TGTGCCAGCAGTACAAATAGCGGGAATTTCCCAGATACGCAGTATTTT
-,TRBV5-5,-,TRBJ2-3,CASSFDSPTDTQYF,TGTGCCAGCAGTTTTGACTCACCCACAGATACGCAGTATTTT
-,TRBV11-2,TRBD2,TRBJ2-1,CASSSGTRSGYEQFF,TGTGCCAGCAGTTCCGGGACTAGGAGCGGATATGAGCAGTTCTTC
-,TRBV25-1,TRBD1,TRBJ2-7,CASSELTGLDAEQYF,TGTGCCAGCAGTGAGCTGACAGGGTTAGACGCCGAGCAGTACTTC
-,TRBV29-1,-,TRBJ1-1,CSVEKGEDGTEAFF,TGCAGCGTTGAAAAGGGGGAGGACGGCACTGAAGCTTTCTTT
once,TRBV27,TRBD2,TRBJ2-3,CASSSVGLAGGLDTQYF,TGTGCCAGCAGTTCCGTCGGACTAGCGGGAGGGCTAGATACGCAGTATTTT
-,TRBV4-1,TRBD2,TRBJ2-3,CASSQESFWTSDTDTQYF,TGCGCCAGCAGCCAAGAGTCCTTCTGGACTAGCGACACAGATACGCAGTATTTT
-,TRBV28,-,TRBJ1-1,CASSLQGMDTEAFF,TGTGCCAGCAGTTTGCAGGGAATGGACACTGAAGCTTTCTTT
-,TRBV5-1,TRBD1,TRBJ2-7,CASSPRQGVHEQYF,TGCGCCAGCAGCCCTCGACAGGGGGTCCACGAGCAGTACTTC
-,TRBV19,TRBD1,TRBJ2-7,CASSIIQGAYEQYF,TGTGCCAGTAGTATTATCCAGGGGGCCTACGAGCAGTACTTC
-,TRBV28,-,TRBJ1-4,CASSLTAGVVEKLFF,TGTGCCAGCAGTTTAACGGCAGGGGTTGTTGAAAAACTGTTTTTT
-,TRBV28,-,TRBJ2-6,CASSSYGGANVLTF,TGTGCCAGCAGCTCCTATGGTGGGGCCAACGTCCTGACTTTC
-,TRBV13,TRBD1,TRBJ2-3,CASSLVTGGTDTQYF,TGTGCCAGCAGCTTAGTAACAGGGGGGACAGATACGCAGTATTTT
-,TRBV4-1,-,TRBJ1-1,CASSQEEGGSSNTEAFF,TGCGCCAGCAGCCAAGAGGAAGGAGGAAGTTCGAACACTGAAGCTTTCTTT
-,TRBV29-1,-,TRBJ2-7,CSVEMAGHYEQYF,TGCAGCGTTGAAATGGCGGGACACTACGAGCAGTACTTC
-,TRBV4-1,-,TRBJ1-1,CASSQVTPAGRANTEAFF,TGCGCCAGCAGCCAAGTAACCCCGGCGGGGAGGGCGAACACTGAAGCTTTCTTT
-,TRBV28,-,TRBJ2-1,CASRRSSYNEQFF,TGTGCCAGTCGCAGGAGCTCCTACAATGAGCAGTTCTTC
-,TRBV5-6,-,TRBJ2-5,CASSGRDLETQYF,TGTGCCAGCAGCGGCCGGGACCTAGAGACCCAGTACTTC
-,TRBV7-8,TRBD1,TRBJ1-2,CASSSLVGTGETAGYTF,TGTGCCAGCAGCTCACTAGTTGGGACAGGGGAGACGGCTGGCTACACCTTC
once,TRBV5-4,TRBD1,TRBJ2-2,CASSSDRVANTGELFF,TGTGCCAGCAGCTCCGACAGGGTGGCGAACACCGGGGAGCTGTTTTTT
-,TRBV13,-,TRBJ2-1,CASSSGPSGYEQFF,TGTGCCAGCAGCTCCGGACCGTCGGGCTATGAGCAGTTCTTC
-,TRBV19,-,TRBJ2-1,CASTHRNGGHNEQFF,TGTGCCAGTACCCATAGAAACGGGGGCCACAATGAGCAGTTCTTC